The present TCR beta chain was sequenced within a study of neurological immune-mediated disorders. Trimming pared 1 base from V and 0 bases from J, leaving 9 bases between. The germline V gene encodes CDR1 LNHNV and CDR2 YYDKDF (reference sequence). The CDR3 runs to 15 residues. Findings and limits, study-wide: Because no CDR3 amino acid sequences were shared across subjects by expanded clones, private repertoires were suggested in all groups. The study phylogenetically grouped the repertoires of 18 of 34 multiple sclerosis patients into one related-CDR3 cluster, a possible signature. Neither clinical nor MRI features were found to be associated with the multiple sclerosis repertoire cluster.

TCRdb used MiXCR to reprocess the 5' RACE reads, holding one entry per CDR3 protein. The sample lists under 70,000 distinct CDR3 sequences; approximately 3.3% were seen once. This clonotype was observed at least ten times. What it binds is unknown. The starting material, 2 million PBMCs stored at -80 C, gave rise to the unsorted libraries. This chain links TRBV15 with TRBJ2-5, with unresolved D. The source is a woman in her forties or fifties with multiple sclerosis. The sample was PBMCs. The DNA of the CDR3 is TGTGCCACCAGCAGAGCGTCGAGGTACCAAGAGACCCAGTACTTC. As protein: CATSRASRYQETQYF.